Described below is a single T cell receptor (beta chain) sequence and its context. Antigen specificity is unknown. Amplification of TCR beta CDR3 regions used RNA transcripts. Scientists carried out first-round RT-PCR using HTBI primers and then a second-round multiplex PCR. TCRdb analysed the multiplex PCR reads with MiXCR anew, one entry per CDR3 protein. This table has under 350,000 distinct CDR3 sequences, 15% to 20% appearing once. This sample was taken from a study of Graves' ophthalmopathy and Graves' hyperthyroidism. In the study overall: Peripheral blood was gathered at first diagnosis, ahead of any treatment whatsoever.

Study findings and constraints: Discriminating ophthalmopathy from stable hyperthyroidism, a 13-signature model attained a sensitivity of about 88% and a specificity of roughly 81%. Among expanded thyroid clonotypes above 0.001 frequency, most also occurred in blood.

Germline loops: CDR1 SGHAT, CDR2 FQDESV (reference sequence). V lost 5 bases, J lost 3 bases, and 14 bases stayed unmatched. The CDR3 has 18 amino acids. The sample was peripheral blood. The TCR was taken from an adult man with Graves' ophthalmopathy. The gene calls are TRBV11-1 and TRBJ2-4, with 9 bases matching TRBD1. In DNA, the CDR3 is TGTGCCAGCAGCCTACAAAGGCTGGACAGGGGAAGCAAAAACATTCAGTACTTC. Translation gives CASSLQRLDRGSKNIQYF.